The 28 T cell receptor beta chains below all came from one sample that was sequenced in a study of blood T cell repertoires in COVID-19. TCRdb keeps only in-frame clones here, not all; method: immunoSEQ multiplex PCR. The sample has 70,000 to 95,000 clones, approximately 86% seen once. Specimen: peripheral blood. These receptors were taken from a woman in her seventies with active or convalescent COVID-19.

V and J are TRBV9 and TRBJ1-4; possible D gene TRBD1, 6 bases. The V gene lost 0 bases and the J gene lost 1 base, with 16 bases spanning the gap. This CDR3 has 18 amino acids. Germline-derived CDR1 and CDR2 are SGDLS and YYNGEE. The CDR3 region has the DNA TGTGCCAGCAGCGTAGCTGGGGGCCCCCCTATAACTAATGAAAAACTGTTTTTT. This gives the protein CASSVAGGPPITNEKLFF.

The J gene is TRBJ1-5, the V gene TRBV24-1; D unresolved. Per germline, CDR1 KGHDR and CDR2 SFDVKD. The CDR3 loop spans 13 amino acids. V was clipped by 4 bases and J by 2 bases, with 5 bases between them. The CDR3 region has the DNA TGTGCCACCAGTGACGGAGGCAATCAGCCCCAGCATTTT. Translating gives CATSDGGNQPQHF.

In DNA, the CDR3 is TGCGCCAGCAGCAACAGGAACACAGATACGCAGTATTTT. This encodes CASSNRNTDTQYF. The V and J genes are TRBV5-1 and TRBJ2-3, with D perhaps TRBD1 (5 bases). This CDR3 spans 13 amino acids. The V gene lost 4 bases and the J gene lost 2 bases, with 8 bases spanning the gap. The V gene's germline CDR1 is SGHRS and CDR2 YFSETQ.

This clone occurred once. V gene TRBV15 combines with J gene TRBJ1-4, with TRBD1 as a possible D gene (5 bases). This CDR3 comprises 17 residues. V lost 0 bases and J lost 2, with 13 bases in between. Germline V gives CDR1 LNHNV, CDR2 YYDKDF (reference sequence). CDR3 region: CATSRDRPGATNEKLFF. DNA of the CDR3: TGTGCCACCAGCAGAGATCGCCCTGGGGCGACTAATGAAAAACTGTTTTTT. Drawing the rest from reference TRBV15 and TRBJ1-4, the complete variable domain is DAMVIQNPRYQVTQFGKPVTLSCSQTLNHNVMYWYQQKSSQAPKLLFHYYDKDFNNEADTPDNFQSRRPNTSFCFLDIRSPGLGDTAMYLCATSRDRPGATNEKLFFGSGTQLSVL.

This chain uses TRBV19 with TRBJ1-1; 9 nucleotides align to TRBD1. The ends lost 6 bases at V and 4 bases at J; junction bases unmatched: 3. The CDR3 is 13 amino acids. The germline V gene encodes CDR1 LNHDA and CDR2 SQIVND (reference sequence). CDR3 DNA sequence: TGTGCCAGTAGGGACAGGGGCTTCACTGAAGCTTTCTTT. It specifies CASRDRGFTEAFF.

V is TRBV7-9 and J is TRBJ2-3; TRBD1 matches at 7 bases. The CDR3 extends over 18 amino acids. CDR1 SEHNR and CDR2 FQNEAQ come from the germline V gene (reference sequence). V was pared by 6 bases and J by 2 bases, with 17 bases of the junction left unmatched. The CDR3 region is CASRAGLDRDSSTDTQYF. CDR3 coding DNA: TGTGCCAGCAGGGCCGGGTTAGACAGGGACAGCTCCACAGATACGCAGTATTTT.

V is TRBV6-5 and J is TRBJ2-3, with 8 bases identical to TRBD2. Per the germline V gene, CDR1 is MNHEY and CDR2 is SVGAGI. Trimming removed 4 bases from V and 7 bases from J; junction bases left unmatched: 7. The CDR3 length is 14 residues. The CDR3 here is CASSSWTSSNTQYF. The CDR3, as DNA: TGTGCCAGCAGTTCCTGGACTAGCTCAAATACGCAGTATTTT.

This clone has just one count. V usage is TRBV28 and J usage is TRBJ1-4, with 7 bases aligning to TRBD1. Germline-derived CDR1 and CDR2 are MDHEN and SYDVKM. J lost 7 bases, V lost 4 bases, and 9 bases had no gene match. The CDR3 contains 15 residues. CDR3 in amino acids: CASSSSRGAGEKLFF. DNA of the CDR3: TGTGCCAGCAGTTCGTCCAGGGGGGCGGGTGAAAAACTGTTTTTT.

This chain joins TRBV6-5 and TRBJ1-2, with 9 bases fitting TRBD1. Germline V gene sequence: CDR1 MNHEY, CDR2 SVGAGI. Germline trimming cut 6 bases from V and 4 bases from J; bases unmatched to any gene: 3. This CDR3 spans 13 amino acids. CDR3 DNA: TGTGCCAGCAGAGGGACAGGGATCTATGGCTACACCTTC. Amino acid sequence: CASRGTGIYGYTF.

CDR3 sequence (DNA): TGCGCCAGCAGCTCCAGCGGGGGCCAAACCTACAATGAGCAGTTCTTC. Its translation is CASSSSGGQTYNEQFF. The chain combines TRBV5-1 with TRBJ2-1; 8 nucleotides match TRBD2. Germline lookup yields CDR1 SGHRS and CDR2 YFSETQ. The V segment lost 3 bases and the J segment 2 bases; nucleotides outside the gene matches: 7. The CDR3 consists of 16 residues.

The gene calls are TRBV20-1 and TRBJ2-7; TRBD2 matches at 8 bases. CDR3 length: 12 amino acids. The germline gives CDR1 DFQATT, CDR2 SNEGSKA (reference sequence). The V gene end was trimmed by 3 bases and the J gene end by 9 bases; junction bases not matched to a gene: 7. The CDR3 reads CSASGRGGWQYF. DNA of the CDR3: TGCAGTGCTAGTGGTCGGGGGGGTTGGCAGTACTTC.

This clone was observed a single time. V gene TRBV10-3 combines with J gene TRBJ2-2; possible D gene TRBD1, 5 bases. The length of the CDR3 is 14 residues. The germline V gene encodes CDR1 ENHRY and CDR2 SYGVKD. Trimming took 4 bases from V and 1 from J, leaving 7 bases between them. CDR3 region: CAISGQGNTGELFF. The CDR3 DNA reads TGTGCCATCAGTGGTCAGGGGAACACCGGGGAGCTGTTTTTT.

The chain carries TRBV18 and TRBJ1-1, with TRBD1 matching over 7 bases. CDR3 size: 13 residues. Germline V lookup: CDR1 KGHSH, CDR2 LQKENI. V trimming: 8 bases; J trimming: 1 base; junction bases outside the gene matches: 4. In nucleotides, the CDR3 is TGTGCCAGCCTACAGGGGCAGAACACTGAAGCTTTCTTT. Translated, it gives CASLQGQNTEAFF.

The chain has TRBV10-3 and TRBJ1-1, with no clear D. The CDR3 contains 14 residues. V gave up 0 bases and J gave up 5 bases, with 10 bases separating them. Germline V lookup: CDR1 ENHRY, CDR2 SYGVKD. The CDR3 DNA is TGTGCCATCAGTGAGTCGCGGGGTGGTACTGAAGCTTTCTTT. This translates into CAISESRGGTEAFF.

The V gene is TRBV6-5, the J gene TRBJ2-5; TRBD1 matches 7 bases. The ends lost 6 bases at V and 1 base at J; junction bases unmatched: 8. Germline V gene sequence: CDR1 MNHEY, CDR2 SVGAGI. The CDR3 is 15 residues long. CDR3 loop: CASRATTGSQETQYF. The DNA of the CDR3 is TGTGCCAGCAGAGCTACGACAGGGTCCCAAGAGACCCAGTACTTC.

This clone is a singleton in its sample. The rearrangement uses TRBV7-2 and TRBJ2-2; 8 nucleotides align to TRBD1. With 3 bases clipped from V and 4 bases from J, the junction kept 7 bases outside the gene matches. The CDR3 loop spans 16 amino acids. The germline CDR1 and CDR2 sequences are SGHTA and FQGNSA. The CDR3 DNA reads TGTGCCAGCAGCTTGGGACAGGCCGGTGGCACCGGGGAGCTGTTTTTT. It encodes CASSLGQAGGTGELFF.

This clone showed up just a few times. The chain carries TRBV7-6 and TRBJ2-2; 8 bases match TRBD2. V dropped 2 bases and J dropped 0; count of bases not matched to a gene: 17. The germline V gene has CDR1 SGHVS and CDR2 FNYEAQ. The CDR3 extends over 21 amino acids. As DNA, the CDR3 is TGTGCCAGCAGCTTAAAGATTGGCGGGGGGACCAATCCCGCGAACACCGGGGAGCTGTTTTTT. Translating gives CASSLKIGGGTNPANTGELFF.

The chain couples TRBV7-9 to TRBJ2-3; weak D call: TRBD1 (5 bases). The V and J ends lost 8 bases and 3 bases respectively, with 18 bases between them. The CDR3 runs to 15 residues. The germline V gene encodes CDR1 SEHNR and CDR2 FQNEAQ (reference sequence). This CDR3 reads CASGDNRQKTDTQYF. The CDR3 nucleotides are TGTGCCAGCGGTGACAACCGACAGAAGACAGATACGCAGTATTTT.

This clone showed up just once. The V and J genes are TRBV19 and TRBJ2-4; TRBD1 matches 7 bases. With 2 bases clipped from V and 3 bases from J, the junction kept 10 bases outside the gene matches. This CDR3 is built from 17 residues. Germline V gives CDR1 LNHDA, CDR2 SQIVND (reference sequence). The CDR3 region is CASSISLRQGVKNIQYF. In DNA form, the CDR3 reads TGTGCCAGTAGTATATCTCTGCGGCAGGGGGTCAAAAACATTCAGTACTTC.

V is TRBV6-5 and J is TRBJ1-1; D gene uncertain. V was pared by 0 bases and J by 8 bases, with 7 bases between. CDR3 length: 12 residues. CDR1 is MNHEY and CDR2 is SVGAGI in the germline V gene. In DNA form, the CDR3 reads TGTGCCAGCAGTTACTCGAGAGGGGAAGCTTTCTTT. Translated: CASSYSRGEAFF.

V usage is TRBV12-5 and J usage is TRBJ2-1; 7 nucleotides match TRBD1. Germline V gene lookup returns CDR1 LGHNT and CDR2 FRNRAP. V was clipped by 6 bases and J by 2 bases; unmatched bases: 4. The CDR3 spans 14 residues. The CDR3 loop reads CASGSDRAYNEQFF. The CDR3 region has the DNA TGTGCTAGTGGCTCCGACAGGGCCTACAATGAGCAGTTCTTC.

V and J are TRBV10-2 and TRBJ2-5; D not resolved. V shed 4 bases and J shed 5 bases, with 5 bases lying between them. CDR3 length equals 11 residues. Germline CDR1 is WSHSY and CDR2 is SAAADI. The DNA of the CDR3 is TGCGCCAGCAGTGCTCGGGAGACCCAGTACTTC. Its translation is CASSARETQYF.

V usage is TRBV7-8 and J usage is TRBJ1-5; D perhaps matches TRBD1 (6 bases). The length of the CDR3 is 14 residues. V lost 4 bases and J lost 6, with 13 bases in between. Germline-derived CDR1 and CDR2 are SGHVS and FQNEAQ. The CDR3 coding sequence is TGTGCCAGCAGCTCCGCGGACAGAGGTCAGCCCCAGCATTTT. Protein product: CASSSADRGQPQHF.

This rearrangement joins TRBV5-1 to TRBJ1-1; TRBD1 matches at 9 bases. This CDR3 region has 15 residues. J lost 5 bases, V lost 0 bases, and 5 bases had no gene match. From germline, CDR1 is SGHRS and CDR2 YFSETQ. The DNA of the CDR3 is TGCGCCAGCAGCTTGGAGGGACAGGGTATAACTGAAGCTTTCTTT. Translated, it gives CASSLEGQGITEAFF.

The rearrangement uses TRBV2 and TRBJ1-5, with D perhaps matching TRBD1 (5 bases). The CDR3 has 14 amino acids. The V end was cut by 2 bases, the J end by 5 bases, with 10 bases between. CDR1 and CDR2 (germline): SNHLY, FYNNEI. The CDR3 region is CASSERRVHQPQHF. CDR3 coding DNA: TGTGCCAGCAGTGAACGCAGGGTCCATCAGCCCCAGCATTTT.

This clone was counted a few times. This chain connects TRBV11-2 to TRBJ1-1; 8 bases are a match to TRBD1. Trimming took 3 bases from V and 2 from J; bases not matched to a gene: 2. This CDR3 comprises 14 residues. Germline assignment: CDR1 SGHAT and CDR2 FQNNGV. The CDR3 region has the DNA TGTGCCAGCAGCTTGGGACAGGCCAACACTGAAGCTTTCTTT. Translation: CASSLGQANTEAFF. The whole variable domain, remainder taken from reference TRBV11-2 and TRBJ1-1, is EAGVAQSPRYKIIEKRQSVAFWCNPISGHATLYWYQQILGQGPKLLIQFQNNGVVDDSQLPKDRFSAERLKGVDSTLKIQPAKLEDSAVYLCASSLGQANTEAFFGQGTRLTVV.

The chain links TRBV9 to TRBJ2-5; TRBD1 aligns across 7 bases. Losses at the gene ends were 3 bases for V and 7 bases for J; bases not matched to a gene: 9. The CDR3 has 14 amino acids. CDR1 is SGDLS and CDR2 is YYNGEE in the germline V gene. CDR3 region: CASSAWTGPTTQYF. In DNA, the CDR3 is TGTGCCAGCAGCGCCTGGACAGGCCCAACGACCCAGTACTTC.

The chain carries TRBV7-2 and TRBJ1-1; D might be TRBD1 (6 bases). The CDR3 is made up of 13 amino acids. Germline V CDR1 and CDR2: SGHTA, FQGNSA. V was cut by 4 bases and J by 11 bases, with 17 bases left in between. In nucleotides, the CDR3 is TGTGCCAGCAGCTCCAGACAGGTGGGGAACGCTTTCTTT. Its protein product is CASSSRQVGNAFF.